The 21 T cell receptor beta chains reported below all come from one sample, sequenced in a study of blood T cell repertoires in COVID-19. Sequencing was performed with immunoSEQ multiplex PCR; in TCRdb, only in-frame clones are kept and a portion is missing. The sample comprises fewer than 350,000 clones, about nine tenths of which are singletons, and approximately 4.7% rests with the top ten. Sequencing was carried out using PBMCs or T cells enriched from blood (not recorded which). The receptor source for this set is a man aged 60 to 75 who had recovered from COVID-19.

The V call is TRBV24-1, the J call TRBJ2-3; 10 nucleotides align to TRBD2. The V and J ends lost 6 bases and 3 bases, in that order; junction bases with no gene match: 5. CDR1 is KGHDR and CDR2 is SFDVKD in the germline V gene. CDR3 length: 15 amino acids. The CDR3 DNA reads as TGTGCCACCAGTTCTAGCGGGAGTTCAACAGATACGCAGTATTTT. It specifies CATSSSGSSTDTQYF.

The CDR3 DNA reads TGTGCCAGCAGTTCCCCATACAAGCATAGCGGAACCCCCTACGAGCAGTACTTC. The encoded protein is CASSSPYKHSGTPYEQYF. The genes are TRBV6-2 or TRBV6-3 and TRBJ2-7, with D perhaps matching TRBD2 (6 bases). Trimming stripped 4 bases from V and 2 bases from J, with 24 bases between. Germline V gene lookup returns CDR1 MNHEY and CDR2 SVGEGT. The CDR3 length is 18 residues.

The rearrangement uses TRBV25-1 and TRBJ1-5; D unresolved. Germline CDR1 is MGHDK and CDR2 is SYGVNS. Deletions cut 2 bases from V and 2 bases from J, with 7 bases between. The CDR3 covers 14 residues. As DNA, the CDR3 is TGTGCCAGCAGTGAAGGGCATCGCAATCAGCCCCAGCATTTT. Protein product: CASSEGHRNQPQHF. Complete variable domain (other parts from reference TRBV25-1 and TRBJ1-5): EADIYQTPRYLVIGTGKKITLECSQTMGHDKMYWYQQDPGMELHLIHYSYGVNSTEKGDLSSESTVSRIRTEHFPLTLESARPSHTSQYLCASSEGHRNQPQHFGDGTRLSIL.

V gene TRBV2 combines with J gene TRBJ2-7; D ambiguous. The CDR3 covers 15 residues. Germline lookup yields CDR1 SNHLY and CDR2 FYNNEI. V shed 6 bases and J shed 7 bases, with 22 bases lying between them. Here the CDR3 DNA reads TGTGCCAGCAGCCGGTTGGTCCCACCTCCCGGGGAGCAGTACTTC. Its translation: CASSRLVPPPGEQYF.

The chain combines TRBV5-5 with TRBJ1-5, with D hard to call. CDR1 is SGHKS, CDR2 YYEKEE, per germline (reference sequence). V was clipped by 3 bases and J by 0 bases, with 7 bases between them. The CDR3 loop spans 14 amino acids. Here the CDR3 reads CASSSYSSNQPQHF. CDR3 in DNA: TGTGCCAGCAGCTCTTATTCTAGCAATCAGCCCCAGCATTTT.

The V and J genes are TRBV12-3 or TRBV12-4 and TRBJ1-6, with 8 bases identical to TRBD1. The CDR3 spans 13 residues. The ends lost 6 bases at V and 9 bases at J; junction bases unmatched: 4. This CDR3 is CASRQGVGSPLHF. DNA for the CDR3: TGTGCCAGCAGACAGGGGGTTGGTTCACCCCTCCACTTT.

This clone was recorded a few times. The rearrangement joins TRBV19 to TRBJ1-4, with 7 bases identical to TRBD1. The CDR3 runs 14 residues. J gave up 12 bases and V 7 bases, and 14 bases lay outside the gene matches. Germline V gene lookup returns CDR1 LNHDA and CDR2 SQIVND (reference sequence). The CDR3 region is CASTKGGIFGQLFF. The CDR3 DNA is TGTGCCAGTACCAAAGGGGGCATCTTCGGTCAACTGTTTTTT. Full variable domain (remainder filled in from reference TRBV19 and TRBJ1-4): DGGITQSPKYLFRKEGQNVTLSCEQNLNHDAMYWYRQDPGQGLRLIYYSQIVNDFQKGDIAEGYSVSREKKESFPLTVTSAQKNPTAFYLCASTKGGIFGQLFFGSGTQLSVL.

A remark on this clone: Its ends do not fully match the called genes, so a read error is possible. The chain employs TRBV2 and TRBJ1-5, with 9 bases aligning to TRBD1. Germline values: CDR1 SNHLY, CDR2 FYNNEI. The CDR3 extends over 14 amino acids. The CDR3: CASSAGQGNRPQHF. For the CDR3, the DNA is TGTGCCAGCAGTGCGGGACAGGGAAATCGGCCCCAGCATTTT.

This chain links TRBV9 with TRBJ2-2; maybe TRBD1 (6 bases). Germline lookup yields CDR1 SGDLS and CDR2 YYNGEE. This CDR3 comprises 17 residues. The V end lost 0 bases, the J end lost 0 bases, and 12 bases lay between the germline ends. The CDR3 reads CASSVGQGTANTGELFF. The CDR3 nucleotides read TGTGCCAGCAGCGTAGGGCAGGGGACCGCGAACACCGGGGAGCTGTTTTTT. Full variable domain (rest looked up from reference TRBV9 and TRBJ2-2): DSGVTQTPKHLITATGQRVTLRCSPRSGDLSVYWYQQSLDQGLQFLIQYYNGEERAKGNILERFSAQQFPDLHSELNLSSLELGDSALYFCASSVGQGTANTGELFFGEGSRLTVL.

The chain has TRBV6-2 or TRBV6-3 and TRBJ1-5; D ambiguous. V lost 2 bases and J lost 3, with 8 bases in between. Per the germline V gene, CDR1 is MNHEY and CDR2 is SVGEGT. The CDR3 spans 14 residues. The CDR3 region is CASSYSNYNQPQHF. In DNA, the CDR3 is TGTGCCAGCAGTTACAGCAACTACAATCAGCCCCAGCATTTT.

This CDR3 is CASSAGTGGNLQETQYF. The CDR3 DNA follows: TGTGCCAGCAGCGCCGGGACAGGGGGTAACCTACAAGAGACCCAGTACTTC. The chain uses TRBV9 and TRBJ2-5; 11 nucleotides align to TRBD1. CDR1 SGDLS and CDR2 YYNGEE come from the germline V gene. J lost 2 bases, V lost 3 bases, and 9 bases had no gene match. CDR3 length: 17 amino acids. The full variable domain, in which reference TRBV9 and TRBJ2-5 provide the parts outside the CDR3, is DSGVTQTPKHLITATGQRVTLRCSPRSGDLSVYWYQQSLDQGLQFLIQYYNGEERAKGNILERFSAQQFPDLHSELNLSSLELGDSALYFCASSAGTGGNLQETQYFGPGTRLLVL.

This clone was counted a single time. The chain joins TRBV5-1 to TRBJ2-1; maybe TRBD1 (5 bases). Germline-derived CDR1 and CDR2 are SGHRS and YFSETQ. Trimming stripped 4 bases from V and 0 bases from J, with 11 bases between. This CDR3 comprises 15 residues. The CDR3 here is CASSLTESSYNEQFF. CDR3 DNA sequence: TGCGCCAGCAGCCTGACAGAAAGCTCCTACAATGAGCAGTTCTTC. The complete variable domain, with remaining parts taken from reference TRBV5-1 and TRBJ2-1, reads KAGVTQTPRYLIKTRGQQVTLSCSPISGHRSVSWYQQTPGQGLQFLFEYFSETQRNKGNFPGRFSGRQFSNSRSEMNVSTLELGDSALYLCASSLTESSYNEQFFGPGTRLTVL.

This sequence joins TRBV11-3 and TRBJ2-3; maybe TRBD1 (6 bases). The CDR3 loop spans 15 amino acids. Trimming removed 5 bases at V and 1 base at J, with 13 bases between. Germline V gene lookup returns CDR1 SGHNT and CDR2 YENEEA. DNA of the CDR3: TGTGCCAGCAGCGCCCGTTCAGGGGGCACAGATACGCAGTATTTT. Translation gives CASSARSGGTDTQYF. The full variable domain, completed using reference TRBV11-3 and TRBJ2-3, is EAGVVQSPRYKIIEKKQPVAFWCNPISGHNTLYWYLQNLGQGPELLIRYENEEAVDDSQLPKDRFSAERLKGVDSTLKIQPAELGDSAVYLCASSARSGGTDTQYFGPGTRLTVL.

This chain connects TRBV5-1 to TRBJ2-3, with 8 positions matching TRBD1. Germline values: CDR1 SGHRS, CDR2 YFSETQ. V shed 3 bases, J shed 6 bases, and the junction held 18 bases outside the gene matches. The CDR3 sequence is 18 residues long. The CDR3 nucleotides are TGCGCCAGCAGCTCACCTACCTACAGGGGGTCAACGGGGGATACGCAGTATTTT. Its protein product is CASSSPTYRGSTGDTQYF.

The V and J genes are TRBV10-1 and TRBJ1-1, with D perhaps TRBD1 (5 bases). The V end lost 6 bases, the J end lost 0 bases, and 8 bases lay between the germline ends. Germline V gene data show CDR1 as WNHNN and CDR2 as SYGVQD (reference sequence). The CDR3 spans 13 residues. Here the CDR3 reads CASRDTMNTEAFF. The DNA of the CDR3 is TGCGCCAGCAGGGACACAATGAACACTGAAGCTTTCTTT.

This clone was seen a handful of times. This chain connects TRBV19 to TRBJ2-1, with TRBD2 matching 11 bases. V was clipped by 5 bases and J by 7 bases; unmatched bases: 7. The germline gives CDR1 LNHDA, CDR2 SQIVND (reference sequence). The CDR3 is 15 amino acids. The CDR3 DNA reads TGTGCCAGTAGTCCACTAGCGGGAGTTGATAATGAGCAGTTCTTC. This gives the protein CASSPLAGVDNEQFF.

CDR3 region: CASSLPGSGHNEQFF. The CDR3 DNA is TGTGCCAGCAGCTTGCCCGGGAGTGGCCACAATGAGCAGTTCTTC. The gene calls are TRBV7-3 and TRBJ2-1, with D perhaps TRBD2 (6 bases). The V end lost 3 bases, the J end lost 5 bases, and 14 bases lay between the germline ends. Germline values: CDR1 SGHTA, CDR2 FQGTGA. The CDR3 runs to 15 residues.

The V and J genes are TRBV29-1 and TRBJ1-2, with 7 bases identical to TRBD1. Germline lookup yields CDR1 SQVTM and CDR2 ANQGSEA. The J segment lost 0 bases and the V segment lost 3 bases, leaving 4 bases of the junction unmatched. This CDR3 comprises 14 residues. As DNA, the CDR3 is TGCAGCGTTGATCGGCAGGGGGCTAACTATGGCTACACCTTC. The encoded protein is CSVDRQGANYGYTF.

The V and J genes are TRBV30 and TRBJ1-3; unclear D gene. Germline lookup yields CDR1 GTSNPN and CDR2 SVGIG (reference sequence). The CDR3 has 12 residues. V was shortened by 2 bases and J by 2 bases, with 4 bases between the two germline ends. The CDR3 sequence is CAWSKPGNTIYF. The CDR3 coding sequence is TGTGCCTGGAGTAAGCCTGGAAACACCATATATTTT.

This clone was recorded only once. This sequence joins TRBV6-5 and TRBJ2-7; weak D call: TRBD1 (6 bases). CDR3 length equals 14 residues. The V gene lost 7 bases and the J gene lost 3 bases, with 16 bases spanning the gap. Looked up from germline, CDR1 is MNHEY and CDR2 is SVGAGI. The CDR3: CASTLRDNLYEQYF. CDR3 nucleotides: TGTGCCAGCACCCTCCGGGACAACCTCTACGAGCAGTACTTC.

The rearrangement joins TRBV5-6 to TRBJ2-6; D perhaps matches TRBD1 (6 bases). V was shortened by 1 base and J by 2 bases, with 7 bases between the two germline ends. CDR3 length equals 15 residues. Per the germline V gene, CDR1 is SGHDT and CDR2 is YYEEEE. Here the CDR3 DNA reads TGTGCCAGCAGCTTGACAGGGACTGGGGCCAACGTCCTGACTTTC. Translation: CASSLTGTGANVLTF. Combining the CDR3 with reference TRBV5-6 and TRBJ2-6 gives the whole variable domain DAGVTQSPTHLIKTRGQQVTLRCSPKSGHDTVSWYQQALGQGPQFIFQYYEEEERQRGNFPDRFSGHQFPNYSSELNVNALLLGDSALYLCASSLTGTGANVLTFGAGSRLTVL.